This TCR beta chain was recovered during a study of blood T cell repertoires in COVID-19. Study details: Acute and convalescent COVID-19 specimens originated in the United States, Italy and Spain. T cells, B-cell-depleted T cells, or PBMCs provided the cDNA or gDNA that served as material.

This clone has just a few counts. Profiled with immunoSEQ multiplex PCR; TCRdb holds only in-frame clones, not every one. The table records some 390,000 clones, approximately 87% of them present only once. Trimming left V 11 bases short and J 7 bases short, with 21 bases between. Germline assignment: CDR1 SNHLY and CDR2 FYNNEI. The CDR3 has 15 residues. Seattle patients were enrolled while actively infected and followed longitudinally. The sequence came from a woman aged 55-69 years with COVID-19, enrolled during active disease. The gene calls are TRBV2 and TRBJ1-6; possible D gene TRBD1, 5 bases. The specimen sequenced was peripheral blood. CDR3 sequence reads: CASKSGGTNNSPLHF. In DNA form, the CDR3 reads TGTGCCTCCAAGTCGGGAGGGACTAACAATTCACCCCTCCACTTT.